The 11 T cell receptor beta chains below were found in one sample sequenced in a study of Japanese encephalitis immunity and Zika vaccine responses. For about six days, PBMCs labeled with CFSE were cultured with peptide pools at roughly 0.91 ug/mL each. The sort collected unfixed, live, CD56-CD19-CD16-CD3+CD4+ CFSE-low proliferating CD4 T cells. TCRdb called the 5' RACE reads again in MiXCR, with one record for every CDR3 protein. The table records some 300 distinct CDR3 sequences, approximately 2.9% of them present only once. Sequenced material: antigen-activated CD4+ T cells from blood, cultured, taken during a Zika inactivated vaccine study. Source of these receptors: an adult woman who received an inactivated Zika virus vaccine.

This clonotype rates as large. This chain links TRBV9 with TRBJ2-6; D gene unclear. CDR3 length equals 15 residues. The ends were cut back, 1 base at V and 0 bases at J, with 5 bases in the middle. The germline V gene has CDR1 SGDLS and CDR2 YYNGEE. As DNA, the CDR3 is TGTGCCAGCAGCGTAAGAAACTCTGGGGCCAACGTCCTGACTTTC. Translating it yields CASSVRNSGANVLTF.

This clonotype came up a few times. The genes are TRBV9 and TRBJ2-1, with D hard to call. Germline V gives CDR1 SGDLS, CDR2 YYNGEE. The V end was cut by 3 bases, the J end by 1 base, with 17 bases between. The CDR3 totals 17 residues. In DNA form, the CDR3 reads TGTGCCAGCAGCGCCGCAAACTTCAGGAATTCCTACAATGAGCAGTTCTTC. Amino acids: CASSAANFRNSYNEQFF.

By its share, this clonotype is large. The chain carries TRBV18 and TRBJ2-2; no definite D call. This CDR3 is 16 amino acids long. Germline values: CDR1 KGHSH, CDR2 LQKENI. V was trimmed by 0 bases and J by 0 bases, leaving 8 bases between them. As DNA, the CDR3 is TGTGCCAGCTCACCACCGTCACGGGCGAACACCGGGGAGCTGTTTTTT. The encoded protein is CASSPPSRANTGELFF.

This clonotype is medium-sized by share. The chain is built from TRBV7-9 and TRBJ2-5, with 9 bases lining up with TRBD2. The CDR3 is 15 amino acids. Germline lookup yields CDR1 SEHNR and CDR2 FQNEAQ (reference sequence). J was trimmed by 4 bases and V by 2 bases; bases with no gene match: 5. CDR3 region: CASSLPAGGIETQYF. In DNA, the CDR3 is TGTGCCAGCAGCTTACCAGCGGGGGGTATAGAGACCCAGTACTTC.

Within the sample, this clonotype is large. The V gene is TRBV4-3, the J gene TRBJ2-2, with D unclear. The CDR3 consists of 13 residues. In germline, CDR1 is LGHNA, CDR2 YSLEER. V dropped 2 bases and J dropped 2 bases, with 3 bases sitting between them. CDR3 region: CASSQHNTGELFF. The CDR3 coding sequence is TGCGCCAGCAGCCAACACAACACCGGGGAGCTGTTTTTT.

This clonotype is medium-sized by share. The chain couples TRBV24-1 to TRBJ2-3; either TRBD1 or TRBD2 may fit D (5 bases each). Trimming left V 2 bases short and J 5 bases short, with 16 bases between. Germline V gene lookup returns CDR1 KGHDR and CDR2 SFDVKD. This CDR3 has 16 amino acids. CDR3 nucleotides: TGTGCCACCAGTGATTCCAGATTCCGGGGCATAGATACGCAGTATTTT. Encoded protein: CATSDSRFRGIDTQYF.

This clonotype is judged large (0.1 to 1%). The chain has TRBV25-1 and TRBJ2-3, with 7 bases fitting TRBD1. CDR1 and CDR2 (germline): MGHDK, SYGVNS. This CDR3 is 12 amino acids long. Unmatched junction bases numbered 3, after V lost 4 bases and J lost 8 bases. The CDR3 DNA reads TGTGCCAGCAGTGGACAGGGTTTTACGCAGTATTTT. It encodes CASSGQGFTQYF.

By sample share, this clonotype is large. The gene calls are TRBV4-3 and TRBJ1-3, with D perhaps matching TRBD1 (5 bases). Trimming pared 1 base from V and 2 bases from J, leaving 9 bases between. CDR1 and CDR2 from the germline V gene are LGHNA and YSLEER. The length of the CDR3 is 15 residues. DNA of the CDR3: TGCGCCAGCAGCCAAGTCGGGGACGCTGGAAACACCATATATTTT. This codes for CASSQVGDAGNTIYF.

By sample fraction, this clonotype is large. J is TRBJ2-5 and V is TRBV4-1, with 12 nucleotides matching TRBD2. The V gene's germline CDR1 is MGHRA and CDR2 YSYEKL. This CDR3 region has 20 residues. The trim removed 4 bases at V and 4 bases at J, leaving 19 bases unmatched. In nucleotides, the CDR3 is TGCGCCAGCAGCCCGTCTTATCGACTAGCGGGAGAGGCGGTGAGAGAGACCCAGTACTTC. Encoded protein: CASSPSYRLAGEAVRETQYF.

By share, this clonotype ranks as large. The V and J genes are TRBV23-1 and TRBJ2-7; unclear D gene. Being an ORF, TRBV23-1 has a function that is uncertain. This CDR3 spans 15 amino acids. V was pared by 2 bases and J by 0 bases, with 11 bases between. The CDR3 DNA follows: TGCGCCAGCAGTCAAGACGGACCGAGCTCCTACGAGCAGTACTTC. It is translated as CASSQDGPSSYEQYF.

Relative to its sample, this clonotype is large. This CDR3 reads CASSQDQQGYHEQYF. In DNA form, the CDR3 reads TGCGCCAGCAGCCAAGATCAACAGGGTTACCACGAGCAGTACTTC. The gene calls are TRBV4-3 and TRBJ2-7, with TRBD1 as a possible D gene (6 bases). Trimming took off 0 bases at V and 5 bases at J, with 14 bases between the two ends. Germline V gives CDR1 LGHNA, CDR2 YSLEER. The CDR3 is 15 residues long.